These T cell receptor beta chains were read from a single sample in a study of shared clonotypes between healthy human individuals. TCRdb's table, derived via immunoSEQ multiplex PCR, lists solely in-frame clones and lacks some. The sample carries 450,000 to 600,000 clones, approximately 85% recorded once. Sequencing was carried out using PBMCs. Receptor source: a woman aged 40 to 50 in good health. Some clones in this sample may be carry-over from other donors' samples. Each CDR3 is given with its conserved first and last residue. The D gene is left open where the match is weak. The size field is filled for only some rows; it gives once, few, many or a size class.

clone_size: -; j_call: TRBJ2-7; v_call: TRBV10-1; d_call: TRBD2; cdr3_nt: TGCGCCAAAACTAGCGGGAGGTACGAGCAGTACTTC; cdr3_aa: CAKTSGRYEQYF
clone_size: -; j_call: TRBJ2-1; v_call: TRBV30; d_call: TRBD2; cdr3_nt: TGTGCCTGGGCCGGGGGGAATGAGCAGTTCTTC; cdr3_aa: CAWAGGNEQFF
clone_size: -; j_call: TRBJ2-1; v_call: TRBV5-1; d_call: -; cdr3_nt: TGCGCCAGCAGCTTGGTCCCTGGAAATGAGCAGTTCTTC; cdr3_aa: CASSLVPGNEQFF
clone_size: many; j_call: TRBJ1-4; v_call: TRBV28; d_call: -; cdr3_nt: TGTGCCAGCAGTTTAAATGAAAAACTGTTTTTT; cdr3_aa: CASSLNEKLFF
clone_size: -; j_call: TRBJ1-5; v_call: TRBV27; d_call: -; cdr3_nt: TGTGCCAGCAGTTTATGGCTGGGTGGCAATCAGCCCCAGCATTTT; cdr3_aa: CASSLWLGGNQPQHF
clone_size: -; j_call: TRBJ2-1; v_call: TRBV6-4; d_call: TRBD1; cdr3_nt: TGTGCCAGCACCACCGGGACAGGGGTCTACAATGAGCAGTTCTTC; cdr3_aa: CASTTGTGVYNEQFF
clone_size: -; j_call: TRBJ2-2; v_call: TRBV28; d_call: -; cdr3_nt: TGTGCCAGCAGTGACCCCGGGACCACTGTCACCGGGGAGCTGTTTTTT; cdr3_aa: CASSDPGTTVTGELFF
clone_size: few; j_call: TRBJ1-2; v_call: TRBV7-9; d_call: -; cdr3_nt: TGTGCCAGCAGCTTAGGAATAGGCGAGAACTATGGCTACACCTTC; cdr3_aa: CASSLGIGENYGYTF
clone_size: -; j_call: TRBJ2-5; v_call: TRBV30; d_call: TRBD2; cdr3_nt: TGTGCCTGGAGTGAAGCGGGAGTGTTACAAGAGACCCAGTACTTC; cdr3_aa: CAWSEAGVLQETQYF
clone_size: -; j_call: TRBJ2-1; v_call: TRBV5-1; d_call: TRBD1; cdr3_nt: TGCGCCAGCAGTGAGACAGGGTTTTACAATGAGCAGTTCTTC; cdr3_aa: CASSETGFYNEQFF
clone_size: -; j_call: TRBJ1-1; v_call: TRBV5-8; d_call: -; cdr3_nt: TGTGCCAGCAGCTTGTTTTCAGGGGTTACTGAAGCTTTCTTT; cdr3_aa: CASSLFSGVTEAFF
clone_size: -; j_call: TRBJ2-1; v_call: TRBV12-5; d_call: TRBD2; cdr3_nt: TGTGCTAGTGGTTTTTCGATAGCGGGAGGGGTGTCCAATGAGCAGTTCTTC; cdr3_aa: CASGFSIAGGVSNEQFF
clone_size: -; j_call: TRBJ1-2; v_call: TRBV28; d_call: -; cdr3_nt: TGTGCCAGTAGTGGAGATGGTGGGGTTGATGGCTACACCTTC; cdr3_aa: CASSGDGGVDGYTF
clone_size: -; j_call: TRBJ2-7; v_call: TRBV10-3; d_call: -; cdr3_nt: TGTGCCATCAGTCGGAACTCGGATTCCTACGAGCAGTACTTC; cdr3_aa: CAISRNSDSYEQYF
clone_size: -; j_call: TRBJ1-1; v_call: TRBV10-3; d_call: TRBD1; cdr3_nt: TGTGCCATCAGTGGGTCCCGGGACAGGGCTCAGAACACTGAAGCTTTCTTT; cdr3_aa: CAISGSRDRAQNTEAFF